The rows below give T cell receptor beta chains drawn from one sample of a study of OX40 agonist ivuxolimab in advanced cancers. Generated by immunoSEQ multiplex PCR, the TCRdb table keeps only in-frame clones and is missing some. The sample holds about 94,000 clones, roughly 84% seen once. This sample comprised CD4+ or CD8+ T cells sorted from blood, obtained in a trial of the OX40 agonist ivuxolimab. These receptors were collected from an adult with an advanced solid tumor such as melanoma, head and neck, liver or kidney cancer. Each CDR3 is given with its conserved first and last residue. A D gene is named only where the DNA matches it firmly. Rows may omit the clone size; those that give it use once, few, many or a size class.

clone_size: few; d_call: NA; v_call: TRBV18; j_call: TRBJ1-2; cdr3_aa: CASSPLPAGNYGYTF; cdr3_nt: TGTGCCAGCTCACCACTCCCGGCAGGAAACTATGGCTACACCTTC
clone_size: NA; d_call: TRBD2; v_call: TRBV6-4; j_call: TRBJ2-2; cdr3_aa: CASSGTSGKGELFF; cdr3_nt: TGTGCCAGCAGTGGGACTAGCGGTAAAGGGGAGCTGTTTTTT
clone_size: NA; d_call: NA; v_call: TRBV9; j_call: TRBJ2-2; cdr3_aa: CASSALGTISRIGELFF; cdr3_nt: TGTGCCAGCAGCGCCCTCGGGACGATCTCACGGATCGGGGAGCTGTTTTTT
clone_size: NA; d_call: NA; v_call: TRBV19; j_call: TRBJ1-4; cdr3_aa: CASTWGRDEKLFF; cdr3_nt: TGTGCCAGTACTTGGGGCCGGGATGAAAAACTGTTTTTT
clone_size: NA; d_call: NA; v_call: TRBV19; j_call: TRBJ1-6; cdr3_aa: CASTPPGAGRYNSPLHF; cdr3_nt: TGTGCCAGTACTCCCCCGGGGGCAGGCCGTTATAATTCACCCCTCCACTTT
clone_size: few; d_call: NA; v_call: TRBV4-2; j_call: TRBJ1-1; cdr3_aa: CASSHDRSTEAFF; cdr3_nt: TGTGCCAGCAGCCATGACCGTTCCACTGAAGCTTTCTTT
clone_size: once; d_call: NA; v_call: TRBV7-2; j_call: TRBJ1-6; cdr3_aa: CASSLVLTPLHF; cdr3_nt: TGTGCCAGCAGCTTAGTCCTCACACCCCTCCACTTT
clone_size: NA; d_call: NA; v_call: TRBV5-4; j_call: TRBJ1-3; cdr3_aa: CASSLEGIRSSGNTIYF; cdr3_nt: TGTGCCAGCAGCTTGGAGGGCATCCGGAGCTCTGGAAACACCATATATTTT
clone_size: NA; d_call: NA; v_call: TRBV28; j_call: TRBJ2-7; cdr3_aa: CASSLKGYEQYF; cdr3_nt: TGTGCCAGCAGTTTAAAGGGCTACGAGCAGTACTTC
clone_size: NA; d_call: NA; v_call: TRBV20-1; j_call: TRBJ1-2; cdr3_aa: CSAIDRHGYTF; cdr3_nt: TGCAGTGCTATAGACAGACATGGCTACACCTTC
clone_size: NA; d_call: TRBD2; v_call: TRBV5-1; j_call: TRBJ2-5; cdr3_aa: CASSLGLAGNAGTQYF; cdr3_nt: TGCGCCAGCAGCTTGGGACTAGCGGGGAATGCGGGGACCCAGTACTTC
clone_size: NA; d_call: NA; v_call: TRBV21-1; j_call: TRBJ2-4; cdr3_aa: CASSLGFIIQYF; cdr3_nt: TGTGCCAGCAGCCTAGGGTTCATCATCCAGTACTTC
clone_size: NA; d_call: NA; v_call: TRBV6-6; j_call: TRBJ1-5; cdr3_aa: CASSPTGTFNQPQHF; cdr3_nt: TGTGCCAGCAGTCCAACAGGGACTTTCAATCAGCCCCAGCATTTT
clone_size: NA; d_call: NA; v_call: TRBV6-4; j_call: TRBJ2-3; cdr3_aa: CASSDFATGPTDTQYF; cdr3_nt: TGTGCCAGCAGTGACTTTGCCACTGGGCCCACAGATACGCAGTATTTT
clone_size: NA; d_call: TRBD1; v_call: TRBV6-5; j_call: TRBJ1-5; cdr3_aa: CASSYGRDRGNQPQHF; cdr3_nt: TGTGCCAGCAGTTACGGGAGGGACAGGGGTAATCAGCCCCAGCATTTT
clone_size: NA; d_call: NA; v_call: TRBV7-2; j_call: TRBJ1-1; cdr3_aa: CASRLLTDTNTEAFF; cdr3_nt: TGTGCCAGCAGGTTACTAACGGACACAAACACTGAAGCTTTCTTT
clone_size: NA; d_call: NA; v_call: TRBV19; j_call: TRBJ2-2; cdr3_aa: CASSTGLTRSGELFF; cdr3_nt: TGTGCCAGTAGTACGGGCCTCACAAGATCCGGGGAGCTGTTTTTT
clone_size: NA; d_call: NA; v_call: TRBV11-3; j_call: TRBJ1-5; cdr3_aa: CASSALGGDGF; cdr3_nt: TGTGCCAGCTCCGCCCTCGGGGGTGACGGTTTT
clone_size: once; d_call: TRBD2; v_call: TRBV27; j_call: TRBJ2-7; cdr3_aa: CASSLVGLAGSYEQYF; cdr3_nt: TGTGCCAGCAGTTTAGTAGGTCTAGCGGGCTCCTACGAGCAGTACTTC
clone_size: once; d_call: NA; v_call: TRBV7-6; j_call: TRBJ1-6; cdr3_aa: CASSFDTILHF; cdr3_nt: TGTGCCAGCAGCTTCGATACGATCCTCCACTTT
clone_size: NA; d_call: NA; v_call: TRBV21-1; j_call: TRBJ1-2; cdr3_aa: CAKGGRDRASAGYGYTF; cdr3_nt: TGTGCCAAGGGAGGGAGGGACAGGGCTTCTGCGGGGTATGGCTACACCTTC
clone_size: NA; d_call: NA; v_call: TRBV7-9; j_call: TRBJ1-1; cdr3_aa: CASSPRRGGKAFF; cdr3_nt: TGTGCCAGCAGCCCCCGGCGAGGAGGGAAAGCTTTCTTT
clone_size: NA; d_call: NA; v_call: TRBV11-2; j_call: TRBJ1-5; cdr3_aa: CASSFKADSNQPQHF; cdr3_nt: TGTGCCAGCAGTTTCAAGGCCGATAGCAATCAGCCCCAGCATTTT
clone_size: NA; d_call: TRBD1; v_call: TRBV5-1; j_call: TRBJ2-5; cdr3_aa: CASTQGADRETQYF; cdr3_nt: TGCGCCAGCACACAGGGGGCGGATCGAGAGACCCAGTACTTC
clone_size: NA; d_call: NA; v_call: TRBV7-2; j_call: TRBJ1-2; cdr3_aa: CASSRGLMGYGYTF; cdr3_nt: TGTGCCAGCAGCCGCGGACTGATGGGGTATGGCTACACCTTC
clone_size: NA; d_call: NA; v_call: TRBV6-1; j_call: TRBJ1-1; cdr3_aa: CASTGTHDTEAFF; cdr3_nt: TGTGCCAGCACCGGGACACACGACACTGAAGCTTTCTTT
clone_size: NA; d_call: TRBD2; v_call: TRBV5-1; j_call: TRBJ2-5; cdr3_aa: CASSLGTSEETQYF; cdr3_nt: TGCGCCAGCAGCTTGGGAACTAGCGAGGAGACCCAGTACTTC
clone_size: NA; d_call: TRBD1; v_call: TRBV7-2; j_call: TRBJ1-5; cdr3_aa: CASSFGGGGQPQHF; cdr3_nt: TGTGCCAGCAGCTTCGGAGGGGGCGGTCAGCCCCAGCATTTT
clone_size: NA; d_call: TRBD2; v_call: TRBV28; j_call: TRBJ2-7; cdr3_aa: CASILAGGNEQYF; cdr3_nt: TGTGCCAGCATTCTAGCGGGGGGGAACGAGCAGTACTTC
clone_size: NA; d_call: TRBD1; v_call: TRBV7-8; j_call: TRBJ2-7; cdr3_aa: CASNQRQGWGYEQYF; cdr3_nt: TGTGCCAGCAACCAAAGACAGGGTTGGGGCTACGAGCAGTACTTC
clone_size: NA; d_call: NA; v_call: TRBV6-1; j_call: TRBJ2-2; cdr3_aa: CASSLLGTGELFF; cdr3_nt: TGTGCCAGCAGTTTATTGGGTACCGGGGAGCTGTTTTTT
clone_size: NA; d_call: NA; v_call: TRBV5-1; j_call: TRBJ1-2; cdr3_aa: CASREANYGYTF; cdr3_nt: TGCGCCAGCAGGGAAGCCAACTATGGCTACACCTTC
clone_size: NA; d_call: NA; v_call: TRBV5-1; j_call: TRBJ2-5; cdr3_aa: CASSLGDRRDRETQYF; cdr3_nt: TGCGCCAGCAGCTTGGGGGATCGCAGGGACCGGGAGACCCAGTACTTC
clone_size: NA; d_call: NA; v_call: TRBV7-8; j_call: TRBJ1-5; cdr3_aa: CASSGGLRPAGQGSNQPQHF; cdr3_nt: TGTGCCAGCAGCGGGGGGCTAAGGCCTGCGGGACAAGGGTCCAATCAGCCCCAGCATTTT
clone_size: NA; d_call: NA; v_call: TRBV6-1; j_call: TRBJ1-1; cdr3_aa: CASTSGGKAREAFF; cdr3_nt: TGTGCCAGCACTTCCGGTGGGAAGGCGAGAGAAGCTTTCTTT
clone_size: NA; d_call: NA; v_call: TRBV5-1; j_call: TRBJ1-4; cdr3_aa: CASSPFGATNEKLFF; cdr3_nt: TGCGCCAGCAGCCCGTTTGGGGCAACTAATGAAAAACTGTTTTTT
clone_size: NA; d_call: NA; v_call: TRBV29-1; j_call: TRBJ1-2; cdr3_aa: CSALARTDGYTF; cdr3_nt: TGCAGCGCCCTGGCCCGGACGGATGGCTACACCTTC
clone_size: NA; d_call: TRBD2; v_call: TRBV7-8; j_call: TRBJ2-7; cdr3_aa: CASRSGGAYEQYF; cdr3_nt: TGTGCCAGCCGTAGCGGGGGGGCCTACGAGCAGTACTTC
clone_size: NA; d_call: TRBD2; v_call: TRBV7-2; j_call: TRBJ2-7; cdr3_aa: CASSLIGGTSSYEQYF; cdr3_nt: TGTGCCAGCAGCTTGATAGGTGGGACTAGCTCCTACGAGCAGTACTTC
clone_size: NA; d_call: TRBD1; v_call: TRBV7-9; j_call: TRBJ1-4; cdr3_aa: CASSLGTDNEKLFF; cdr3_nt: TGTGCCAGCAGCCTCGGGACAGATAATGAAAAACTGTTTTTT
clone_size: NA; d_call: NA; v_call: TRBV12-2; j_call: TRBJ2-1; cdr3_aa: CASRFGTSGGVVYNEQFF; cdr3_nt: TGTGCAAGTCGCTTCGGGACTAGCGGGGGGGTGGTCTACAATGAGCAGTTCTTC
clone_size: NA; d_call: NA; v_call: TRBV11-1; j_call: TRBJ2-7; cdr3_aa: CASSLMGEQYF; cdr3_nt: TGTGCCAGCAGCTTAATGGGCGAGCAGTACTTC
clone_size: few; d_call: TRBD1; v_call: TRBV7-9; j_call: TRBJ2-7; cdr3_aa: CASSTTSGTGISEQYF; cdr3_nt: TGTGCCAGCAGTACGACTTCCGGGACAGGGATTAGCGAGCAGTACTTC
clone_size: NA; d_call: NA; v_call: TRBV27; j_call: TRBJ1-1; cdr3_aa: CASGQTWNTEAFF; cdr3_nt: TGTGCCAGCGGACAGACTTGGAACACTGAAGCTTTCTTT
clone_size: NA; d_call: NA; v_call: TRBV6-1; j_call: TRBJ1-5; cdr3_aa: CASSEATSQPQHF; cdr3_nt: TGTGCCAGCAGTGAAGCGACCTCTCAGCCCCAGCATTTT
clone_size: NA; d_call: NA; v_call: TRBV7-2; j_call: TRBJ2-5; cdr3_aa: CASSKRLTETQYF; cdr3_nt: TGTGCCAGCAGCAAACGTCTAACCGAGACCCAGTACTTC